Here is one TCR beta chain with its context. What it binds is unknown. These data originate in a study of siplizumab effects on memory and regulatory T cells. Generated by immunoSEQ multiplex PCR, the TCRdb table keeps only in-frame clones and is missing some. Of approximately 100,000 clones listed, around 92% are singletons. General study findings and limits: In roughly 80-96% of proliferating CD4+ or CD8+ clones, a naive or memory phenotype could not be assigned. Siplizumab significantly brought down the alloreactive sequences that trace back to unstimulated CD4+ memory cells. Siplizumab cultures yielded proliferating Tregs whose suppressive function was not confirmed. Among mappable alloreactive CD4+ clones, the Treg-derived fraction averaged 68.8% with siplizumab versus less than 35% in controls.

V was shortened by 8 bases and J by 2 bases, with 9 bases between the two germline ends. CDR3 length equals 12 residues. Germline CDR1 reads SNHLY; CDR2 reads FYNNEI. The source is a human donor in good health. The chain combines TRBV2 with TRBJ2-5; D ambiguous. Sequenced: Tregs sorted from blood. CDR3 region: CASGREQETQYF. The CDR3 DNA is TGTGCCAGCGGGCGTGAACAAGAGACCCAGTACTTC.